This entry lists 19 T cell receptor beta chains sequenced from one sample in a study of blood T cell repertoires in COVID-19. Sequencing was performed with immunoSEQ multiplex PCR; in TCRdb, only in-frame clones are kept and a portion is missing. The sample has about 200,000 clones; more than 75% are singletons. Source material: PBMCs or T cells enriched from blood (not recorded which). Receptor source: a man aged 35 to 55 with acute COVID-19.

V usage is TRBV12-5 and J usage is TRBJ2-1, with D possibly matching TRBD1 (6 bases). V lost 4 bases and J 6 bases, leaving 16 bases between the germline ends. Germline CDR1 and CDR2: LGHNT and FRNRAP. The length of the CDR3 is 15 residues. The CDR3 DNA is TGTGCTAGTGGTTCCGACAGGTGGGGAGTCAATGAGCAGTTCTTC. It translates to CASGSDRWGVNEQFF.

The CDR3: CASAYGTSGLETQYF. For the CDR3, the DNA is TGTGCCAGCGCTTACGGGACTAGCGGCCTGGAGACCCAGTACTTC. The chain uses TRBV9 and TRBJ2-5, with TRBD2 identical over 11 bases. The ends lost 7 bases at V and 5 bases at J; junction bases unmatched: 10. The germline gives CDR1 SGDLS, CDR2 YYNGEE. CDR3 length: 15 residues.

This chain links TRBV7-9 with TRBJ1-5; D not certain. Germline-derived CDR1 and CDR2 are SEHNR and FQNEAQ (reference sequence). This CDR3 is built from 14 residues. V lost 4 bases and J lost 1, with 8 bases in between. Here the CDR3 DNA reads TGTGCCAGCAGCTCGCCGGGGAGCAATCAGCCCCAGCATTTT. Translated, it gives CASSSPGSNQPQHF.

The gene calls are TRBV6-5 and TRBJ1-1, with a tentative D call TRBD1 (6 bases). Germline V gene data show CDR1 as MNHEY and CDR2 as SVGAGI. The V and J ends lost 7 bases and 4 bases respectively, with 16 bases between them. CDR3 size: 14 residues. The CDR3 reads CASNPPGGPTEAFF. CDR3 coding DNA: TGTGCCAGCAACCCTCCGGGGGGCCCCACTGAAGCTTTCTTT.

The chain employs TRBV18 and TRBJ2-1; TRBD1 matches 9 bases. Germline lookup yields CDR1 KGHSH and CDR2 LQKENI. Trimming cost V 5 bases and J 10 bases; bases outside gene matches: 9. The CDR3 is 14 amino acids. CDR3 residues: CASSSQGALGEQFF. The DNA for the CDR3 is TGTGCCAGCTCATCACAGGGGGCACTGGGAGAGCAGTTCTTC.

This chain joins TRBV29-1 and TRBJ2-1; TRBD1 agrees at 8 bases. The CDR3 is made up of 14 amino acids. Germline V gene data show CDR1 as SQVTM and CDR2 as ANQGSEA. With V trimmed by 3 bases and J by 9 bases, 10 bases remained unmatched. CDR3 residues: CSVERTGKRPEQFF. Written as DNA, the CDR3 is TGCAGCGTTGAGCGGACAGGGAAGCGGCCTGAGCAGTTCTTC.

The chain carries TRBV11-2 and TRBJ1-2; 8 nucleotides agree with TRBD1. Per the germline V gene, CDR1 is SGHAT and CDR2 is FQNNGV. Unmatched junction bases numbered 3, after V lost 4 bases and J lost 5 bases. This CDR3 comprises 13 residues. CDR3 nucleotide sequence: TGTGCCAGCAGCTCTACAGGGGGTTATGGCTACACCTTC. Translation: CASSSTGGYGYTF.

V usage is TRBV9 and J usage is TRBJ2-1; 7 bases align to TRBD2. Germline V gene sequence: CDR1 SGDLS, CDR2 YYNGEE. V trimming: 1 base; J trimming: 5 bases; junction bases outside the gene matches: 6. The CDR3 totals 15 residues. CDR3 DNA sequence: TGTGCCAGCAGCGTAAGCGGGATAGCCCACAATGAGCAGTTCTTC. The encoded protein is CASSVSGIAHNEQFF.

The chain joins TRBV28 to TRBJ2-1, with TRBD2 as a possible D gene (6 bases). The CDR3 runs to 17 residues. Trimming shortened V by 4 bases and J by 12 bases, and 28 bases separated the two germline ends. The germline gives CDR1 MDHEN, CDR2 SYDVKM. The DNA of the CDR3 is TGTGCCAGCAGTTCCTCGACACATACTAGCCCCGGTGGTAGGCAGTTCTTC. Its protein product is CASSSSTHTSPGGRQFF.

This clone was seen only a few times. The chain recombines TRBV4-3 with TRBJ2-1; TRBD1 agrees at 8 bases. This CDR3 comprises 16 residues. The V segment lost 4 bases and the J segment 4 bases; nucleotides outside the gene matches: 9. Germline lookup yields CDR1 LGHNA and CDR2 YSLEER. The CDR3: CASSPGVTGGYNEQFF. CDR3 DNA sequence: TGCGCCAGCAGCCCGGGGGTAACAGGGGGGTACAATGAGCAGTTCTTC.

The gene calls are TRBV16 and TRBJ2-5, with D possibly matching TRBD1 (6 bases). Trimming removed 0 bases from V and 9 bases from J, with 8 bases in between. The V gene's germline CDR1 is KGHSY and CDR2 FQNENV. CDR3 length equals 12 residues. CDR3 loop: CASSQSGGPQYF. The CDR3 DNA is TGTGCCAGCAGCCAATCAGGGGGACCCCAGTACTTC. Full variable domain (outside the CDR3, taken from reference TRBV16 and TRBJ2-5): GEEVAQTPKHLVRGEGQKAKLYCAPIKGHSYVFWYQQVLKNEFKFLISFQNENVFDETGMPKERFSAKCLPNSPCSLEIQATKLEDSAVYFCASSQSGGPQYFGPGTRLLVL.

The chain has TRBV4-3 and TRBJ1-4; 9 nucleotides agree with TRBD1. The V gene end was trimmed by 1 base and the J gene end by 11 bases; junction bases not matched to a gene: 11. This CDR3 spans 16 amino acids. CDR1 LGHNA and CDR2 YSLEER come from the germline V gene. In DNA, the CDR3 is TGCGCCAGCAGCCAAGGGCATACGGGACAGGGCGGGAAACTGTTTTTT. Translation gives CASSQGHTGQGGKLFF.

This clone is a singleton in its sample. The chain carries TRBV24-1 and TRBJ2-1; no clear D. The CDR3 has 12 residues. Trimming pared 5 bases from V and 7 bases from J, leaving 8 bases between. The germline V gene has CDR1 KGHDR and CDR2 SFDVKD. CDR3 amino acids: CATSGDVNEQFF. The CDR3 nucleotides read TGTGCCACCAGTGGCGATGTAAATGAGCAGTTCTTC.

The chain recombines TRBV7-2 with TRBJ1-2; D is perhaps TRBD1 (6 bases). CDR1 is SGHTA and CDR2 is FQGNSA in the germline V gene. This CDR3 is 14 amino acids long. V was cut by 1 base and J by 9 bases, with 15 bases left in between. Here the CDR3 DNA reads TGTGCCAGCAGCTTAGTGGGGTCAGGGGACCGCTACACCTTC. It codes for CASSLVGSGDRYTF. The whole variable domain, remainder taken from reference TRBV7-2 and TRBJ1-2, is GAGVSQSPSNKVTEKGKDVELRCDPISGHTALYWYRQSLGQGLEFLIYFQGNSAPDKSGLPSDRFSAERTGGSVSTLTIQRTQQEDSAVYLCASSLVGSGDRYTFGSGTRLTVV.

J is TRBJ2-2 and V is TRBV10-3; TRBD2 matches at 7 bases. Germline V gene sequence: CDR1 ENHRY, CDR2 SYGVKD. V was clipped by 11 bases and J by 3 bases; unmatched bases: 6. The CDR3 has 13 residues. The CDR3 nucleotides are TGTGCCCTGAGGACTAGGGACACCGGGGAGCTGTTTTTT. Encoded protein: CALRTRDTGELFF.

Concerning this clone: The likely explanation is a read error, given a far larger clone one base away. In DNA, the CDR3 is TGTGCCAGCAGCCAAGGACTAGCGGAAAACAATGAGCAGTTCTTC. It specifies CASSQGLAENNEQFF. The rearrangement uses TRBV4-2 and TRBJ2-1, with 9 bases lining up with TRBD2. This CDR3 has 15 residues. Per the germline V gene, CDR1 is LGHNA and CDR2 is YNFKEQ. V lost 1 base, J lost 5 bases, and 3 bases stayed unmatched.

The rearrangement uses TRBV5-1 and TRBJ2-2; 7 bases are a match to TRBD2. Germline values: CDR1 SGHRS, CDR2 YFSETQ. V lost 4 bases, J lost 4 bases, and 7 bases stayed unmatched. This CDR3 region has 15 residues. CDR3: CASSRGDFGTGELFF. CDR3 nucleotide sequence: TGCGCCAGCAGCCGGGGGGATTTCGGCACCGGGGAGCTGTTTTTT.

This rearrangement joins TRBV18 to TRBJ2-2; maybe TRBD1 (5 bases). There are 14 residues in the CDR3. The V and J ends lost 5 bases and 4 bases respectively, with 11 bases between them. Germline lookup yields CDR1 KGHSH and CDR2 LQKENI. This CDR3 is CASSSRRGTGELFF. CDR3 DNA sequence: TGTGCCAGCTCATCGAGAAGGGGCACCGGGGAGCTGTTTTTT.

The chain employs TRBV5-1 and TRBJ2-3, with 8 positions matching TRBD2. The V segment lost 3 bases and the J segment 0 bases; nucleotides outside the gene matches: 9. Per germline, CDR1 SGHRS and CDR2 YFSETQ. CDR3 size: 17 residues. The CDR3 reads CASSSARGGASTDTQYF. For the CDR3, the DNA is TGCGCCAGCAGCTCCGCTCGGGGGGGGGCGAGCACAGATACGCAGTATTTT.